These T cell receptor beta chains were read from a single sample in a study of PD-1 blockade in classical Hodgkin lymphoma. Produced via immunoSEQ multiplex PCR; TCRdb's table is partial and in-frame only. The sample consists of more than 140,000 clones, less than 80% of them appearing once. The starting material was peripheral blood mononuclear cells (PBMCs), obtained before the second cycle of nivolumab. The origin of the receptors is a human donor with classical Hodgkin lymphoma. The CDR3 runs from the conserved cysteine through the conserved F or W. The D gene is left open where the match is weak. Clone sizes are given selectively: once, few, many, or a class where the clone is expanded.

V gene	clone size	D gene	J gene	CDR3 protein	CDR3 DNA
TRBV7-3	NA	NA	TRBJ1-5	CASSYMGGPQHF	TGTGCCAGCAGCTATATGGGGGGCCCCCAGCATTTT
TRBV5-1	NA	TRBD1	TRBJ1-1	CASSPRGTGVNTEAFF	TGCGCCAGCAGCCCCCGGGGGACAGGGGTGAACACTGAAGCTTTCTTT
TRBV7-2	NA	TRBD1	TRBJ2-7	CASSLDRGLEQYF	TGTGCCAGCAGCCTCGACAGGGGGCTTGAGCAGTACTTC
TRBV9	NA	TRBD2	TRBJ2-7	CASSVGSGGPHF	TGTGCCAGCAGCGTGGGCAGCGGGGGACCACACTTC
TRBV19	NA	NA	TRBJ1-3	CASSSGSGDSSTIYF	TGTGCCAGTAGTTCGGGTTCGGGGGATTCAAGCACCATATATTTT
TRBV5-1	NA	NA	TRBJ2-1	CASSTSPTYIEQFF	TGCGCCAGCAGCACCTCCCCGACGTATATTGAGCAGTTCTTC
TRBV2	NA	TRBD1	TRBJ2-7	CASSLGTGGLVEQYF	TGTGCCAGCAGTCTAGGGACAGGGGGTTTGGTAGAGCAGTACTTC
TRBV28	NA	TRBD1	TRBJ1-2	CASNSQGAIDYGYTF	TGTGCCAGCAACTCACAGGGGGCAATTGACTATGGCTACACCTTC
TRBV19	NA	TRBD2	TRBJ2-3	CASTSLAGGRETSTDTQYF	TGTGCCAGTACCTCCCTGGCTGGCGGGAGGGAAACTAGCACAGATACGCAGTATTTT
TRBV7-9	once	NA	TRBJ1-4	CASSLGSHSLGGKLFF	TGTGCCAGCAGCTTAGGTTCCCATTCCCTCGGAGGGAAACTGTTTTTT
TRBV5-6	NA	TRBD2	TRBJ2-1	CASSLSGATSFF	TGTGCCAGCAGCCTTAGCGGGGCCACCTCATTCTTC
TRBV5-4	NA	TRBD1	TRBJ1-1	CASSGQGAVTEAFF	TGTGCCAGCAGCGGGCAGGGGGCCGTCACTGAAGCTTTCTTT
TRBV7-2	NA	NA	TRBJ2-7	CASSWGNSYEQYF	TGTGCCAGCAGCTGGGGGAACTCCTACGAGCAGTACTTC
TRBV11-3	NA	TRBD1	TRBJ2-5	CASSSGQGEGETQYF	TGTGCCAGCAGCTCTGGACAGGGGGAGGGAGAGACCCAGTACTTC
TRBV5-8	few	NA	TRBJ1-4	CASFRQRPEDNEKLFF	TGTGCCAGCTTCAGGCAGCGACCGGAAGATAATGAAAAACTGTTTTTT
TRBV7-6	NA	NA	TRBJ2-1	CASSLAPENNEQFF	TGTGCCAGCAGCTTAGCGCCGGAAAACAATGAGCAGTTCTTC
TRBV7-3	few	NA	TRBJ1-1	CASSPRGGLNTEAFF	TGTGCCAGCAGCCCCCGCGGCGGGTTGAACACTGAAGCTTTCTTT
TRBV14	NA	NA	TRBJ2-3	CASSRAGDWRLDTQYF	TGTGCCAGCAGCCGAGCAGGGGACTGGAGGCTGGATACGCAGTATTTT
TRBV2	NA	TRBD1	TRBJ2-7	CASSGMDRGGYEQYF	TGTGCCAGCAGTGGGATGGACAGGGGGGGTTACGAGCAGTACTTC
TRBV5-1	NA	TRBD1	TRBJ1-1	CASSLALGTGGTEAFF	TGCGCCAGCAGCTTGGCCCTGGGGACAGGGGGCACTGAAGCTTTCTTT
TRBV10-3	NA	TRBD1	TRBJ2-2	CAISDRGILTGELFF	TGTGCCATCAGCGACAGGGGGATTTTGACCGGGGAGCTGTTTTTT
TRBV4-1	NA	TRBD2	TRBJ2-1	CASSQDKLAGEGEQFF	TGCGCCAGCAGCCAAGATAAACTAGCGGGAGAGGGCGAGCAGTTCTTC
TRBV6-5	NA	NA	TRBJ1-5	CASTPLGGQRQPQHF	TGTGCCAGCACCCCCCTCGGGGGTCAGCGTCAGCCCCAGCATTTT
TRBV29-1	NA	TRBD1	TRBJ2-3	CSDRQGSADTQYF	TGCAGCGACCGACAGGGGAGCGCAGATACGCAGTATTTT
TRBV10-3	NA	TRBD1	TRBJ1-2	CAISEGQGNGGYTF	TGTGCCATCAGTGAAGGACAGGGGAACGGAGGCTACACCTTC
TRBV30	NA	NA	TRBJ2-1	CAWSVYNEQFF	TGTGCCTGGAGTGTGTACAATGAGCAGTTCTTC
TRBV2	NA	NA	TRBJ2-2	CASAEGTGELFF	TGTGCCAGCGCCGAGGGCACCGGGGAGCTGTTTTTT
TRBV9	NA	TRBD2	TRBJ2-1	CASSVEGLAGSLEQFF	TGTGCCAGCAGCGTAGAGGGACTAGCGGGTTCCCTGGAGCAGTTCTTC
TRBV7-2	NA	NA	TRBJ2-1	CASSPQPGVPLWFF	TGTGCCAGCAGCCCGCAGCCGGGAGTTCCCTTATGGTTCTTC
TRBV18	NA	NA	TRBJ1-2	CASSPAPAGANYGYTF	TGTGCCAGCTCACCAGCGCCGGCAGGAGCTAACTATGGCTACACCTTC
TRBV19	NA	NA	TRBJ2-7	CASRLRRESYEQYF	TGTGCCAGTAGGTTGCGCAGGGAGTCATACGAGCAGTACTTC
TRBV10-3	NA	NA	TRBJ2-3	CAISESLGTDTQYF	TGTGCCATCAGTGAGTCGTTGGGGACAGATACGCAGTATTTT
TRBV10-3	NA	TRBD2	TRBJ2-3	CAIRSGAGSTDTQYF	TGTGCCATCAGATCGGGAGCGGGAAGCACAGATACGCAGTATTTT
TRBV2	NA	TRBD1	TRBJ2-5	CASSEGYLLGQETQYF	TGTGCCAGCAGTGAAGGGTACCTACTGGGACAGGAGACCCAGTACTTC
TRBV11-3	once	NA	TRBJ2-6	CASSAPGTHVLTF	TGTGCCAGCAGCGCCCCCGGGACACACGTCCTGACTTTC
TRBV28	once	NA	TRBJ1-1	CASSLSAGGSAFTEAFF	TGTGCCAGCAGTTTATCGGCTGGGGGTTCAGCATTCACTGAAGCTTTCTTT
TRBV7-9	NA	NA	TRBJ2-1	CASSSPRVAFEQFF	TGTGCCAGCAGCTCTCCCAGGGTAGCCTTTGAGCAGTTCTTC
TRBV2	once	TRBD1	TRBJ1-2	CASRADRGGNYGYTF	TGTGCCAGCAGGGCCGACAGGGGGGGAAACTATGGCTACACCTTC
TRBV7-8	few	NA	TRBJ1-1	CASSEDRRNTEAFF	TGTGCCAGCAGCGAGGACCGGCGGAACACTGAAGCTTTCTTT
TRBV6-1	NA	NA	TRBJ2-7	CASSEKNSYKAYEQYF	TGTGCCAGCAGTGAAAAGAACAGTTACAAAGCCTACGAGCAGTACTTC
TRBV10-3	NA	NA	TRBJ2-7	CAISESPIGQYF	TGTGCCATCAGTGAGTCACCTATCGGGCAGTACTTC
TRBV28	once	NA	TRBJ2-5	CASRRPQGGQETQYF	TGTGCCAGCAGGCGCCCTCAGGGAGGCCAAGAGACCCAGTACTTC
TRBV5-8	NA	NA	TRBJ2-1	CASSSGRGTEQFF	TGTGCCAGCAGCTCAGGCAGGGGCACTGAGCAGTTCTTC
TRBV2	NA	NA	TRBJ2-6	CASSVGGANVLTF	TGTGCCAGCAGTGTAGGTGGGGCCAACGTCCTGACTTTC
TRBV7-9	NA	NA	TRBJ2-2	CANGPLSGELFF	TGTGCCAATGGGCCGCTAAGCGGGGAGCTGTTTTTT